This T cell receptor (beta chain) emerged from a study of T cells after yellow fever vaccination. At the level of the study: SMART-Seq v4 Ultra Low Input prepared libraries from low-cell fractions. Study observations and caveats: The bulk population could contribute abundant contaminating clonotypes to FACS-sorted repertoires. Clonotype sharing between CD4 and CD8 compartments was small.

There are many counts of this clonotype. Its antigen is unknown. Per the germline V gene, CDR1 is SGHTA and CDR2 is FQGNSA. Trimming left V 2 bases short and J 5 bases short, with 16 bases between. This CDR3 spans 16 amino acids. TCR cDNA was made by 5'RACE template switching, adding a universal primer site and UMIs. TCRdb independently ran MiXCR on the 5' RACE reads; one entry per CDR3 protein. The sample holds 150,000 to 200,000 distinct CDR3 sequences, about 7% seen once. This chain links TRBV7-2 with TRBJ2-1, with D possibly being TRBD1 (5 bases). The sequences come from CD4+ T cells sorted from PBMCs, collected 4 to 6 days after the first yellow fever vaccination. The origin of this receptor is a man aged 18 to 29 who received the YFV17D yellow fever vaccine. The CDR3 bases are TGTGCCAGCAGCTTAATAACGTCAGGGTGGGACAATGAGCAGTTCTTC. As protein: CASSLITSGWDNEQFF.